This T cell receptor (beta chain) was observed in a study of ipilimumab plus nivolumab after autologous stem cell transplantation. Overall study context: Patients received a median of roughly 5 ipilimumab and roughly eight nivolumab doses.

Starting 14 to 28 days after autologous transplant, ipilimumab 1 mg/kg was given. CDR3 length: 8 amino acids. The germline V gene encodes CDR1 LNHDA and CDR2 SQIVND (reference sequence). Note on this clone: Germline and junction disagree at one end, which may indicate a read error. The sample has other DNA sequences that encode this CDR3 too.

Repertoires were generated with immunoSEQ multiplex PCR, while TCRdb's copy carries only in-frame clones and drops some. The table lists approximately 18,000 clones, 81% of them singletons. The sequence came from a male donor with diffuse large B-cell lymphoma. The material was PBMCs, obtained in a trial of ipilimumab plus nivolumab as post-transplant consolidation. The rearrangement joins TRBV19 to TRBJ1-2; D is unresolved. CDR3 coding DNA: TGTGCCAGTAAAAGGGCAGTTTTC. It specifies CASKRAVF. The full variable domain, its missing parts supplied by reference TRBV19 and TRBJ1-2, is DGGITQSPKYLFRKEGQNVTLSCEQNLNHDAMYWYRQDPGQGLRLIYYSQIVNDFQKGDIAEGYSVSREKKESFPLTVTSAQKNPTAFYLCASKRAVFGSGTRLTVV.